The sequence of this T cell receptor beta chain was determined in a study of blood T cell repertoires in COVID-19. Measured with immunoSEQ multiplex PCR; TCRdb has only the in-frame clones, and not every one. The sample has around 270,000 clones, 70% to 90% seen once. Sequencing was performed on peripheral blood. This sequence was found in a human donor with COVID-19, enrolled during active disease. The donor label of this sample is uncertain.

CDR3 sequence: CASSLAAHYEQYF. CDR3 DNA sequence: TGTGCCAGCAGCTTAGCGGCCCACTACGAGCAGTACTTC. The chain joins TRBV7-2 to TRBJ2-7; D remains ambiguous. This CDR3 has 13 residues. Germline V gives CDR1 SGHTA, CDR2 FQGNSA. Trimming pared 0 bases from V and 3 bases from J, leaving 6 bases between.